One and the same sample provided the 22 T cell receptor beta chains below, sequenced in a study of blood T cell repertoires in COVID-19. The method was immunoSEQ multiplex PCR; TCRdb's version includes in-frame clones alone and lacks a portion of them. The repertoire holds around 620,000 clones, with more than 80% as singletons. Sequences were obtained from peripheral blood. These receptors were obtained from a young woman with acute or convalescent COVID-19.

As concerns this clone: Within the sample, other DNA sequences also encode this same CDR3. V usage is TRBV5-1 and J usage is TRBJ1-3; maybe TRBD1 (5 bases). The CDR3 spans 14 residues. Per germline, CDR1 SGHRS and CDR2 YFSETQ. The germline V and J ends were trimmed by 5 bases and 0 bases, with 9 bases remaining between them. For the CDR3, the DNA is TGCGCCAGCAGTTCCGACAGCTCTGGAAACACCATATATTTT. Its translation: CASSSDSSGNTIYF.

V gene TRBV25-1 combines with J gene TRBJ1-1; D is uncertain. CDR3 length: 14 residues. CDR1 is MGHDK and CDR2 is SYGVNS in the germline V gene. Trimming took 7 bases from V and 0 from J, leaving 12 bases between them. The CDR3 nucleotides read TGTGCCAGCACTGATCACTATATGAACACTGAAGCTTTCTTT. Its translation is CASTDHYMNTEAFF.

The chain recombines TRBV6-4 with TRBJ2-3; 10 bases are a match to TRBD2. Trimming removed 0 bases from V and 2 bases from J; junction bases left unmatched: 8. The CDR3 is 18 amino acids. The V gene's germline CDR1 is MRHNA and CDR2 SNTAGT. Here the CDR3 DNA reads TGTGCCAGCAGTGACTCGCCTAGCGGGGGCCCCTACACAGATACGCAGTATTTT. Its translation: CASSDSPSGGPYTDTQYF.

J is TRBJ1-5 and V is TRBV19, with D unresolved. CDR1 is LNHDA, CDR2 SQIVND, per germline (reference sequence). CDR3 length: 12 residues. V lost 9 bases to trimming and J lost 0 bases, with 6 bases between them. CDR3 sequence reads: CASGYSNQPQHF. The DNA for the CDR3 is TGTGCCAGCGGGTATAGCAATCAGCCCCAGCATTTT.

The DNA of the CDR3 is TGCGCCAGCAGCTTGGGACAGGGGGCCAGTGAAAAACTGTTTTTT. Its protein product is CASSLGQGASEKLFF. The genes are TRBV5-1 and TRBJ1-4; 10 bases align to TRBD1. Germline values: CDR1 SGHRS, CDR2 YFSETQ. The CDR3 spans 15 residues. After removal of 0 bases from V and 7 bases from J, the junction contained 3 bases not matched to a gene.

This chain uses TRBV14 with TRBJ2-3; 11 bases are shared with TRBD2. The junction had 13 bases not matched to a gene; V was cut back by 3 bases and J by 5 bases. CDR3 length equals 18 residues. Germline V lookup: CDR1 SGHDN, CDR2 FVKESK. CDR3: CASSHLKVAGGRGDTQYF. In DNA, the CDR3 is TGTGCCAGCAGCCACCTAAAGGTAGCGGGGGGGCGCGGAGATACGCAGTATTTT.

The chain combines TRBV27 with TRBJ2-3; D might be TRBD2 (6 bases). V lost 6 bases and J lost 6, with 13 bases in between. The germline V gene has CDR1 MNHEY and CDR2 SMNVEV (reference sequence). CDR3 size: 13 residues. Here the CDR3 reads CASRGDSSDTQYF. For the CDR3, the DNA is TGTGCCAGCAGAGGGGACTCTTCTGATACGCAGTATTTT.

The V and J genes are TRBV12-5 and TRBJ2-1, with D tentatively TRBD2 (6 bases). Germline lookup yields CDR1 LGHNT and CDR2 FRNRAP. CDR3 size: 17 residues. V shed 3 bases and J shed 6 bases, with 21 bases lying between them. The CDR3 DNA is TGTGCTAGTGGTTTATTGGCGGGGTCCCCGACGGGCAATGAGCAGTTCTTC. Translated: CASGLLAGSPTGNEQFF. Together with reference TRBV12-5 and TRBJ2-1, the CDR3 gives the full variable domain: DARVTQTPRHKVTEMGQEVTMRCQPILGHNTVFWYRQTMMQGLELLAYFRNRAPLDDSGMPKDRFSAEMPDATLATLKIQPSEPRDSAVYFCASGLLAGSPTGNEQFFGPGTRLTVL.

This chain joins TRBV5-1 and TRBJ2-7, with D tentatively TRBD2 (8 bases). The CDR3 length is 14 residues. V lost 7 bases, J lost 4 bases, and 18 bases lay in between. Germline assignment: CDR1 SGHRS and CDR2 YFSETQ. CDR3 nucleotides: TGCGCCAGCCGCGGGGGGCAGGGGGTGTACGAGCAGTACTTC. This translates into CASRGGQGVYEQYF.

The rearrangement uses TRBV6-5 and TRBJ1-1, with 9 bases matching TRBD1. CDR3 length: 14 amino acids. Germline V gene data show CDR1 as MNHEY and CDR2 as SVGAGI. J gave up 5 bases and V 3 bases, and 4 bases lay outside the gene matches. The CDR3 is CASSYSGTGTEAFF. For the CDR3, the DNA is TGTGCCAGCAGTTATTCAGGGACAGGGACTGAAGCTTTCTTT.

The chain's CDR3 is CASSLLAGKKETQYF. CDR3 DNA: TGTGCCAGCAGTTTACTAGCGGGGAAAAAAGAGACCCAGTACTTC. The chain employs TRBV27 and TRBJ2-5; 9 nucleotides line up with TRBD2. Germline V lookup: CDR1 MNHEY, CDR2 SMNVEV (reference sequence). The CDR3 is made up of 15 amino acids. V gave up 2 bases and J gave up 3 bases; unmatched junction bases: 4.

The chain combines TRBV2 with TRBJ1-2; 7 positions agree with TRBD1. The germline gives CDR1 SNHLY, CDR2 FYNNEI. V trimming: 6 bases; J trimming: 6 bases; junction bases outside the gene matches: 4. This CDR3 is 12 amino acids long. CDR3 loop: CASSLQGDGYTF. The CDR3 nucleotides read TGTGCCAGCAGCCTCCAGGGGGATGGCTACACCTTC.

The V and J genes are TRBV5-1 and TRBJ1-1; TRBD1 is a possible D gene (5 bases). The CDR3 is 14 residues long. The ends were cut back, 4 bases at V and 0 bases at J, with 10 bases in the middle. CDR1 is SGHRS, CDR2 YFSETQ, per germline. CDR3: CASSNEGVNTEAFF. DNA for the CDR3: TGCGCCAGCAGCAACGAAGGGGTGAACACTGAAGCTTTCTTT.

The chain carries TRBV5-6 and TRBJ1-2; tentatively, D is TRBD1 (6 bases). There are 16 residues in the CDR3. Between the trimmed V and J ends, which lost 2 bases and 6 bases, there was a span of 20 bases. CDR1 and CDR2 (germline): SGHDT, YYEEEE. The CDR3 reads CASSFLGGGGQDGYTF. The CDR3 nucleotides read TGTGCCAGCAGCTTCTTGGGTGGCGGGGGGCAGGATGGCTACACCTTC.

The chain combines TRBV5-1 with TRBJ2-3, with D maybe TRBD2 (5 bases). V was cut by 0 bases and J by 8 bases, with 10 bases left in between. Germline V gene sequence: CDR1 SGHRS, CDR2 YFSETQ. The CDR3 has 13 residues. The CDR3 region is CASSLALEGTQYF. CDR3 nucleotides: TGCGCCAGCAGCTTGGCCCTAGAGGGTACGCAGTATTTT.

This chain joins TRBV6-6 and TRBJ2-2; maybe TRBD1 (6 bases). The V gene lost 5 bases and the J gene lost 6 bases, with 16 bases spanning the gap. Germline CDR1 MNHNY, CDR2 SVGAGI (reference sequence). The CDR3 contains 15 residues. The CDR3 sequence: CASSTRGQSPGELFF. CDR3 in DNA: TGTGCCAGCAGTACCCGAGGACAGAGCCCCGGGGAGCTGTTTTTT.

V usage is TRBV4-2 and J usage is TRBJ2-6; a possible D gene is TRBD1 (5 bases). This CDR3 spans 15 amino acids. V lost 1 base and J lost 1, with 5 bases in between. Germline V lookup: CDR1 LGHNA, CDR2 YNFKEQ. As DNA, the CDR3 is TGTGCCAGCAGCCAAGCAGGGTCTGGGGCCAACGTCCTGACTTTC. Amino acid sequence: CASSQAGSGANVLTF.

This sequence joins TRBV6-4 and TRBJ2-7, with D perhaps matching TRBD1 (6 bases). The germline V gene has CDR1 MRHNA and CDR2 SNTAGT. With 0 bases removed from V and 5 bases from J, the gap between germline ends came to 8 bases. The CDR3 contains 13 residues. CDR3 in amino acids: CASSDSGGNEQYF. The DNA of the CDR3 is TGTGCCAGCAGTGACTCTGGGGGCAACGAGCAGTACTTC.

In DNA, the CDR3 is TGTGCCAGCAGCCAAGGATATAGTAGCAATCAGCCCCAGCATTTT. Translation gives CASSQGYSSNQPQHF. The V and J genes are TRBV3-1 (or the pseudogene TRBV3-2) and TRBJ1-5; D is unclear. The germline gives CDR1 LGHDT, CDR2 YNNKEL (reference sequence). V lost 1 base, J lost 0 bases, and 7 bases lay in between. The CDR3 has 15 residues.

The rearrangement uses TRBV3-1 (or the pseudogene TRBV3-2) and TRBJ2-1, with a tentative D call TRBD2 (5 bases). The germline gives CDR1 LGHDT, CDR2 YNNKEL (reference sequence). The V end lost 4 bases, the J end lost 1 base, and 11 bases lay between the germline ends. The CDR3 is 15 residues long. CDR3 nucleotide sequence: TGTGCCAGCAGCCCTACGGGGATATCCTACAATGAGCAGTTCTTC. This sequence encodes CASSPTGISYNEQFF.

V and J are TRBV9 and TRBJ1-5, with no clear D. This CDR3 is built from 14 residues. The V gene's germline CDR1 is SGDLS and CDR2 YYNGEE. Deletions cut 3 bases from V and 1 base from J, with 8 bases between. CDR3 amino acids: CASSDGKSNQPQHF. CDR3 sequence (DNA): TGTGCCAGCAGCGACGGGAAGAGCAATCAGCCCCAGCATTTT.

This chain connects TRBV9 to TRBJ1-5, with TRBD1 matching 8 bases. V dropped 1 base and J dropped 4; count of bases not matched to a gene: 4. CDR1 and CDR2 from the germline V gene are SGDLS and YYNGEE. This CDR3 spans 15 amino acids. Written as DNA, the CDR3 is TGTGCCAGCAGCGTATCAGGGGGCGGAAATCAGCCCCAGCATTTT. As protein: CASSVSGGGNQPQHF.